Listed below are T cell receptor beta chains from one sample, sequenced in a study of T cells in Graves' hyperthyroidism and ophthalmopathy. Each CDR3 protein is one row after TCRdb ran MiXCR on the multiplex PCR reads. The table has under 500,000 distinct CDR3 sequences, more than 13% seen once; the top ten hold under 30%. Material: blood. All receptors derive from a man aged 45 to 65 with Graves' ophthalmopathy. Both conserved end residues are part of each CDR3. The D gene is left open where the match is weak. Clone sizes are given selectively: once, few, many, or a class where the clone is expanded.

j_call	d_call	clone_size	v_call	cdr3_aa	cdr3_nt
TRBJ1-4	.	many	TRBV18	CASSPPSRGPEKLFF	TGTGCCAGCTCACCACCGTCCCGGGGGCCTGAAAAACTGTTTTTT
TRBJ2-1	TRBD2	many	TRBV15	CATSRYTSGRANEQFF	TGTGCCACCAGCAGATACACTAGCGGGAGGGCCAATGAGCAGTTCTTC
TRBJ2-7	TRBD2	many	TRBV20-1	CSARGGLAGAHEQYF	TGCAGTGCTAGAGGGGGACTAGCGGGAGCACACGAGCAGTACTTC
TRBJ2-3	.	many	TRBV5-1	CASSLEGAQYF	TGCGCCAGCAGCCTCGAGGGGGCGCAGTATTTT
TRBJ2-3	.	many	TRBV11-2	CASSLDAQSDTQYF	TGTGCCAGCAGCTTAGATGCGCAGTCAGATACGCAGTATTTT
TRBJ2-7	.	few	TRBV12-3/TRBV12-4	CASSLSSPGEQYF	TGTGCCAGCAGTTTGTCTTCGCCAGGGGAGCAGTACTTC
TRBJ2-3	.	few	TRBV19	CASSINDGDTQYF	TGTGCCAGTAGTATAAACGACGGAGATACCCAGTATTTT
TRBJ2-2	.	.	TRBV7-9	CASSPRMSTGELFF	TGTGCCAGCAGCCCCAGAATGAGCACCGGGGAGCTGTTTTTT
TRBJ1-2	.	many	TRBV30	CAWTPSGDAGPYGYTF	TGTGCCTGGACACCCTCTGGGGACGCGGGTCCCTATGGCTACACCTTC
TRBJ2-3	.	many	TRBV2	CAGRLAKSGTDTQYF	TGTGCCGGCAGATTGGCTAAATCTGGCACAGATACGCAGTATTTT
TRBJ1-5	.	many	TRBV20-1	CSAAPDRYNQPQHF	TGCAGTGCTGCTCCAGACAGGTACAATCAGCCCCAGCATTTT
TRBJ2-3	.	.	TRBV7-2	CASSLGGVPDTQYF	TGTGCCAGCAGCTTAGGCGGGGTCCCAGATACGCAGTATTTT
TRBJ1-5	TRBD1	few	TRBV6-1	CASSKGQGFLEPQHF	TGTGCCAGCAGTAAAGGACAGGGTTTTTTGGAGCCCCAGCATTTT
TRBJ2-3	TRBD2	many	TRBV20-1	CSARDSASGTPWEQYF	TGCAGTGCTAGAGATTCGGCTAGCGGGACCCCATGGGAGCAGTATTTT
TRBJ2-5	.	few	TRBV15	CATSRARGETQYF	TGTGCCACCAGCAGGGCGAGGGGGGAGACCCAGTACTTC
TRBJ2-1	TRBD2	.	TRBV28	CASSLSWSNSGIISYNEQFF	TGTGCCAGCAGTTTATCTTGGTCGAATAGCGGGATAATCTCCTACAATGAGCAGTTCTTC
TRBJ2-7	TRBD2	many	TRBV2	CASSDGTSGRRSWEQYF	TGTGCCAGCAGCGACGGGACTAGCGGGAGGAGGAGCTGGGAGCAGTACTTC
TRBJ2-5	TRBD2	many	TRBV11-2	CASSLLAGAPETQYF	TGTGCCAGCAGCTTATTGGCGGGAGCGCCCGAGACCCAGTACTTC
TRBJ1-1	.	many	TRBV28	CASSLGVSTEAFF	TGTGCCAGCAGTTTAGGGGTATCCACTGAAGCTTTCTTT
TRBJ2-1	.	many	TRBV7-9	CASSLSMGNEQFF	TGTGCCAGCAGCTTATCAATGGGAAATGAGCAGTTCTTC
TRBJ1-2	.	many	TRBV12-3/TRBV12-4	CASSISYYGYTF	TGTGCCAGCAGTATCTCTTACTATGGCTACACCTTC
TRBJ2-3	.	many	TRBV18	CASSPPISTDTQYF	TGTGCCAGCTCACCACCAATCAGCACAGATACGCAGTATTTT
TRBJ2-1	TRBD2	many	TRBV18	CASSPLASGLNEQFF	TGTGCCAGCTCACCACTGGCTAGCGGGTTGAATGAGCAGTTCTTC
TRBJ2-5	TRBD2	.	TRBV7-2	CASSLNAASGGIETQYF	TGTGCCAGCAGCTTAAATGCGGCTAGCGGGGGAATAGAGACCCAGTACTTC
TRBJ1-1	TRBD1	many	TRBV5-1	CASSKPGQGPNTEAFF	TGCGCCAGCAGCAAACCGGGACAGGGACCCAACACTGAAGCTTTCTTT
TRBJ2-7	.	many	TRBV20-1	CSARAPGKAYEQYF	TGCAGTGCTAGAGCACCTGGCAAGGCGTACGAGCAGTACTTC